This TCR beta chain was observed in a study of PD-1 blockade in classical Hodgkin lymphoma. Study observations and caveats: Newly diagnosed patients had diversity similar to the baseline diversity of complete responders. Only CD4+ TCR diversity, not CD8+, had risen significantly by C4D1. Newly diagnosed patients were reported to start with lower TCR diversity than healthy donors. Underlying causes for the observed repertoire differences were not defined, possibly disease activity or prior therapy.

Sequencing used immunoSEQ multiplex PCR; TCRdb keeps in-frame clones, though not all of them. The sample lists about 94,000 clones, 80% to 90% occurring once. Germline lookup yields CDR1 SNHLY and CDR2 FYNNEI. The CDR3 consists of 16 residues. V gave up 6 bases and J gave up 5 bases; unmatched junction bases: 14. This clone occurred once. The antigen remains undetermined. Relapse after autologous stem cell transplantation occurred in every patient, and brentuximab vedotin exposure varied. The sequenced sample was peripheral blood mononuclear cells (PBMCs), obtained before the second cycle of nivolumab. The origin of this receptor is a human donor with classical Hodgkin lymphoma. The V gene is TRBV2, the J gene TRBJ2-5, with 8 positions matching TRBD2. The CDR3 reads CASSISGGQKGETQYF. In DNA, the CDR3 is TGTGCCAGCAGCATCAGCGGGGGTCAAAAGGGGGAGACCCAGTACTTC.